This TCR beta chain was recovered during a study of sequential checkpoint blockade in melanoma. A single count supports this clone. Treatment indicated: randomized to nivolumab then ipilimumab (arm A) or the reverse (arm B). This CDR3 contains 14 residues. The germline V gene has CDR1 SGHRS and CDR2 YFSETQ. The trim removed 3 bases at V and 5 bases at J, leaving 0 bases unmatched. Method: immunoSEQ multiplex PCR; TCRdb's copy keeps in-frame clones and lacks some. The table has about 9,000 clones, about 25% seen once. The specimen comprised tumor tissue (inferred from file names), sampled from a patient given nivolumab and ipilimumab in sequence. The origin of this receptor is a human donor with melanoma. The chain carries TRBV5-1 and TRBJ2-5, with 14 positions matching TRBD2. Here the CDR3 reads CASSWTSGGETQYF. The CDR3 DNA reads as TGCGCCAGCAGCTGGACTAGCGGGGGGGAGACCCAGTACTTC.